The source of this TCR beta chain is a study of CXCR3-negative and CXCR3-positive naive CD8 T cells. Study at large: Total TRB output reached 130 million or so reads, about 1.5 +/- 0.3 million per library.

The libraries of TRB cDNA were constructed through 5' RACE using UMI labels. Reprocessing the 5' RACE reads, TCRdb reports a single entry for every CDR3 protein and omits DNA. This table lists around 120,000 distinct CDR3 sequences. In germline, CDR1 is DFQATT, CDR2 SNEGSKA (reference sequence). CDR3 length equals 14 residues. Worth noting for this clonotype: The target antigen is unknown.

The sorting of each CD8+ T cell subset was done in triplicate, at 250,000 to 300,000 cells each. Study results and limitations: TRB CDR3 properties indicated TCR strength, while surface CD5 was similar across naive subsets. More hydrophobic TRB CDR3s were found in CXCR3-positive naive cells than in CXCR3-negative naive cells. Whereas memory cells differed, naive CXCR3-negative and CXCR3-positive cells shared similar TRBV-TRBJ usage.

V gene TRBV20-1 combines with J gene TRBJ2-7; TCRdb gives TRBD2 as the D gene, but with no DNA this cannot be confirmed. The clonotype was recovered from a human donor in good health. Some clones in this sample may be carry-over from other donors' samples. Material: naive CXCR3+ CD8+ T cells from blood. Subset in this sample: CD45RO-CCR7+CD27+CD95- naive CD8+ T cells expressing CXCR3 (TNR3+). CDR3 protein: CSARDPTSNYEQYF.